This T cell receptor beta chain derives from a study of cytomegalovirus exposure and HLA in healthy donors. General study findings and limits: Being productive about 87% or about 30% of the time was typical of most TCR beta V segments in an earlier analysis. An observed cluster of highly shared sequence variants was recorded as a likely sequencing artifact.

The CDR3 sequence is 13 residues long. Germline V gene sequence: CDR1 SNHLY, CDR2 FYNNEI. V lost 6 bases, J lost 2 bases, and 2 bases stayed unmatched. Comments on this clone: What it binds is unknown.

Vbeta (60) and Jbeta (13) primers were used in the PCR. Method: immunoSEQ multiplex PCR; TCRdb's copy keeps in-frame clones and lacks some. The table includes 100,000 to 150,000 clones, about 79% detected once. Likely unrecorded immune exposures existed in these nominally healthy donors. The V and J genes are TRBV2 and TRBJ2-3; 7 positions agree with TRBD2. The sample taken for sequencing was PBMCs. The origin of this receptor is a man in his fifties in good health and CMV-seronegative. The CDR3 nucleotides are TGTGCCAGCAGACTAGCGACCACAGATACGCAGTATTTT. It codes for CASRLATTDTQYF. Full variable domain (outside the CDR3, taken from reference TRBV2 and TRBJ2-3): EPEVTQTPSHQVTQMGQEVILRCVPISNHLYFYWYRQILGQKVEFLVSFYNNEISEKSEIFDDQFSVERPDGSNFTLKIRSTKLEDSAMYFCASRLATTDTQYFGPGTRLTVL.